This T cell receptor beta chain came from a study of T cell clonality in common variable immunodeficiency. Study observations and caveats: Patient heterogeneity in the CVID cohort limited correlations between repertoire features and clinical complications.

This CDR3 contains 14 residues. CDR1 is SNHLY and CDR2 is FYNNEI in the germline V gene. The table lists this clone with many counts. Its cognate antigen is unknown. The read finishes 3 residues shy of the CDR3 end, and the germline J gene is used to complete it. Only in-frame clones appear in the TCRdb table, and some are missing; sequencing was by immunoSEQ multiplex PCR. The sample presents over 30,000 clones, none singletons. The sequencing sample was made of peripheral blood mononuclear cells. V and J are TRBV2 and TRBJ1-2; D is perhaps TRBD1 (6 bases). This clonotype was sampled from a person aged 18-69 years in good health. The CDR3 DNA, read in part, is TGTGCCAGCAGTGAAGCGCTTCTTCAGGGGAGC. Amino acids: CASSEALLQGS. The whole CDR3 reads CASSEALLQGSYTF.